These 22 T cell receptor beta chains came from one sample sequenced in a study of regulatory T cells in long-lasting Graves disease. Specified time point: persistent/refractory GD, antithyroid drugs over 5 years with positive TRAb. PBMCs were the source of the RNA used for TCR sequencing. Arm-PCR of CDR3 regions and iRepertoire HTBI primers were the basis on which TCR beta libraries were built. TCRdb reprocessed the multiplex PCR reads with MiXCR, giving one entry per CDR3 protein. This table holds hundreds of thousands of distinct CDR3 sequences, less than 25% found once. The material sequenced was peripheral blood mononuclear cells (PBMCs), taken when the disease was refractory, from a patient treated with antithyroid drugs. These TCRs come from a female donor with Graves disease.

The chain carries TRBV19 and TRBJ2-1, with 12 bases that match TRBD2. CDR3 length: 15 amino acids. Germline-derived CDR1 and CDR2 are LNHDA and SQIVND (reference sequence). Trimming cost V 7 bases and J 8 bases; bases outside gene matches: 9. The CDR3 protein is CASTSSGRALDEQFF. For the CDR3, the DNA is TGTGCCAGTACTTCTAGCGGGAGGGCCTTGGATGAGCAGTTCTTC. Together with reference TRBV19 and TRBJ2-1, the CDR3 gives the full variable domain: DGGITQSPKYLFRKEGQNVTLSCEQNLNHDAMYWYRQDPGQGLRLIYYSQIVNDFQKGDIAEGYSVSREKKESFPLTVTSAQKNPTAFYLCASTSSGRALDEQFFGPGTRLTVL.

CDR3 sequence: CASSLRFDTEAFF. As DNA, the CDR3 is TGTGCCAGCAGTTTGAGGTTCGACACTGAAGCTTTCTTT. V usage is TRBV27 and J usage is TRBJ1-1; D remains unclear. Trimming removed 3 bases from V and 3 bases from J, with 8 bases in between. The CDR3 covers 13 residues. In germline, CDR1 is MNHEY, CDR2 SMNVEV (reference sequence).

At least ten counts were recorded for this clonotype. The V gene is TRBV6-2 or TRBV6-3, the J gene TRBJ1-5; TRBD1 might be the D (5 bases). Per germline, CDR1 MNHEY and CDR2 SVGEGT. The CDR3 is 15 residues long. V was cut by 2 bases and J by 3 bases, with 11 bases left in between. The CDR3 sequence: CASSYGQGPNQPQHF. CDR3 coding DNA: TGTGCCAGCAGTTACGGGCAGGGCCCCAATCAGCCCCAGCATTTT.

In this sample, this clonotype turned up a few times. The rearrangement links TRBV6-2 or TRBV6-3 to TRBJ2-5; D is possibly TRBD1 (6 bases). Germline lookup yields CDR1 MNHEY and CDR2 SVGEGT. Deletions cut 2 bases from V and 3 bases from J, with 7 bases between. The CDR3 runs 13 residues. The CDR3 nucleotides are TGTGCCAGCAGTTACCGGGACAAAGAGACCCAGTACTTC. Translating it yields CASSYRDKETQYF.

This clonotype has at least ten counts. The V call is TRBV28, the J call TRBJ1-1; D remains unclear. The CDR3 has 12 amino acids. Trimming pared 8 bases from V and 1 base from J, leaving 8 bases between. Germline V gene data show CDR1 as MDHEN and CDR2 as SYDVKM. CDR3 residues: CASQGPNTEAFF. The CDR3, as DNA: TGTGCCAGCCAAGGGCCGAACACTGAAGCTTTCTTT.

At least ten counts were recorded for this clonotype. Relative to the germline gene, one junction end is altered; a read error may explain this. V usage is TRBV6-1 and J usage is TRBJ1-4; no definite D call. The CDR3 is 11 amino acids. Germline V gives CDR1 MNHNS, CDR2 SASEGT. The CDR3 is CASSPGLGPVF. CDR3 nucleotide sequence: TGTGCCAGCAGTCCCGGTTTAGGGCCGGTTTTT.

This clonotype turned up a few times. This chain connects TRBV20-1 to TRBJ2-5; D is ambiguous. The CDR3 is 11 residues long. V was clipped by 4 bases and J by 9 bases, with 12 bases between them. From germline, CDR1 is DFQATT and CDR2 SNEGSKA (reference sequence). The CDR3 is CSAKTRLAQYF. Written as DNA, the CDR3 is TGCAGTGCTAAAACCAGGTTGGCCCAGTACTTC.

This clonotype has a handful of counts. The chain combines TRBV10-3 with TRBJ2-7; 9 bases fit TRBD1. The CDR3 spans 15 residues. With V trimmed by 3 bases and J by 3 bases, 6 bases remained unmatched. The germline CDR1 and CDR2 sequences are ENHRY and SYGVKD. The CDR3 is CAISDSGQGGYEQYF. Written as DNA, the CDR3 is TGTGCCATCAGTGATTCGGGACAGGGAGGCTACGAGCAGTACTTC.

The chain couples TRBV2 to TRBJ1-1; D is unclear. Per the germline V gene, CDR1 is SNHLY and CDR2 is FYNNEI. The CDR3 is 11 amino acids. V dropped 4 bases and J dropped 10 bases, with 10 bases sitting between them. The CDR3 reads CASSGGAVAFF. CDR3 coding DNA: TGTGCCAGCAGTGGCGGAGCAGTAGCTTTCTTT.

This clonotype was counted only a few times. The chain couples TRBV7-8 to TRBJ1-5; D gene uncertain. Trimming took off 3 bases at V and 5 bases at J, with 11 bases between the two ends. Germline CDR1 and CDR2: SGHVS and FQNEAQ. The CDR3 totals 14 residues. The CDR3 loop is CASSFPGSHQPQHF. The DNA of the CDR3 is TGTGCCAGCAGCTTTCCGGGGTCCCATCAGCCCCAGCATTTT. Combining the CDR3 with reference TRBV7-8 and TRBJ1-5 gives the whole variable domain GAGVSQSPRYKVAKRGQDVALRCDPISGHVSLFWYQQALGQGPEFLTYFQNEAQLDKSGLPSDRFFAERPEGSVSTLKIQRTQQEDSAVYLCASSFPGSHQPQHFGDGTRLSIL.

The chain has TRBV7-3 and TRBJ1-4, with D perhaps matching TRBD1 (5 bases). V gave up 3 bases and J gave up 12 bases, with 17 bases separating them. Germline-derived CDR1 and CDR2 are SGHTA and FQGTGA. The CDR3 sequence is 14 residues long. This CDR3 reads CASSLEPSRGELFF. The CDR3 bases are TGTGCCAGCAGCTTGGAACCCTCCCGAGGGGAACTGTTTTTT.

J is TRBJ1-1 and V is TRBV19, with D possibly matching TRBD1 (6 bases). V gave up 3 bases and J gave up 3 bases, with 8 bases separating them. Germline V gene data show CDR1 as LNHDA and CDR2 as SQIVND (reference sequence). This CDR3 contains 13 residues. The chain's CDR3 is CASSIGGYTEAFF. DNA for the CDR3: TGTGCCAGTAGTATCGGGGGCTACACTGAAGCTTTCTTT. Looking up the rest from reference TRBV19 and TRBJ1-1 gives the full variable domain: DGGITQSPKYLFRKEGQNVTLSCEQNLNHDAMYWYRQDPGQGLRLIYYSQIVNDFQKGDIAEGYSVSREKKESFPLTVTSAQKNPTAFYLCASSIGGYTEAFFGQGTRLTVV.

This clonotype occurred a few times. CDR3 coding DNA: TGTGCCAGCAGTTTAGGACTAGCGGGAGTTGACGAGCAGTACTTC. Translation gives CASSLGLAGVDEQYF. The rearrangement joins TRBV12-3 or TRBV12-4 to TRBJ2-7; 12 bases align to TRBD2. CDR3 length: 15 amino acids. With 1 base clipped from V and 5 bases from J, the junction kept 3 bases outside the gene matches.

J is TRBJ2-7 and V is TRBV6-1; 11 bases are shared with TRBD2. The V and J ends lost 6 bases and 0 bases, in that order; junction bases with no gene match: 4. The length of the CDR3 is 15 residues. CDR1 is MNHNS, CDR2 SASEGT, per germline. CDR3 region: CASRAGTSGSYEQYF. CDR3 in DNA: TGTGCCAGCAGAGCCGGGACTAGCGGCTCCTACGAGCAGTACTTC.

The gene calls are TRBV7-2 and TRBJ2-6; D is unresolved. V was cut by 7 bases and J by 8 bases, with 12 bases left in between. The CDR3 is 13 residues long. The germline V gene encodes CDR1 SGHTA and CDR2 FQGNSA. CDR3 loop: CASTFGVPNVLTF. Written as DNA, the CDR3 is TGTGCCAGCACTTTTGGGGTGCCCAACGTCCTGACTTTC.

In this sample, this clonotype turned up many times. The rearrangement links TRBV12-3 or TRBV12-4 to TRBJ2-5; D possibly matches TRBD1 or TRBD2 (5 bases each). The CDR3 runs to 14 residues. V was clipped by 4 bases and J by 2 bases, with 11 bases between them. The CDR3 loop reads CASSWGTVQETQYF. CDR3 DNA sequence: TGTGCCAGCAGTTGGGGGACCGTACAAGAGACCCAGTACTTC.

This clonotype was seen at least ten times. The rearrangement joins TRBV28 to TRBJ2-7, with a possible D match to TRBD1 (7 bases). The CDR3 contains 13 residues. CDR1 and CDR2 (germline): MDHEN, SYDVKM. Trimming took off 8 bases at V and 3 bases at J, with 14 bases between the two ends. The CDR3 spells CASGGRTGYEQYF. The CDR3 DNA reads as TGTGCCAGCGGAGGGAGGACAGGCTACGAGCAGTACTTC.

This clonotype has only a few counts. This chain links TRBV24-1 with TRBJ1-1; no clear D. The length of the CDR3 is 14 residues. V was pared by 4 bases and J by 5 bases, with 13 bases between. Looked up from germline, CDR1 is KGHDR and CDR2 is SFDVKD. The CDR3 sequence is CATSEKMGQTEAFF. CDR3 in DNA: TGTGCCACCAGTGAGAAAATGGGTCAGACTGAAGCTTTCTTT.

This clonotype was counted only a few times. The rearrangement links TRBV19 to TRBJ1-5; 7 bases fit TRBD1. The CDR3 length is 16 residues. CDR1 is LNHDA and CDR2 is SQIVND in the germline V gene (reference sequence). With 5 bases clipped from V and 1 base from J, the junction kept 8 bases outside the gene matches. The CDR3 sequence is CASSQGEKWSNQPQHF. The CDR3 DNA follows: TGTGCCAGTAGTCAGGGGGAGAAGTGGAGCAATCAGCCCCAGCATTTT.

The chain couples TRBV5-1 to TRBJ2-2; D is unclear. The germline CDR1 and CDR2 sequences are SGHRS and YFSETQ. V was trimmed by 3 bases and J by 1 base, leaving 7 bases between them. There are 14 residues in the CDR3. The CDR3 spells CASSSPKNTGELFF. DNA for the CDR3: TGCGCCAGCAGCTCACCCAAGAACACCGGGGAGCTGTTTTTT.

In regard to this clonotype: A single base separates this from a much larger clone, so it may be a read error. The rearrangement links TRBV11-3 to TRBJ1-1; D uncertain. CDR1 SGHNT and CDR2 YENEEA come from the germline V gene. This CDR3 is built from 15 residues. The CDR3 sequence is CASSQSGTLNTGAFF. The DNA of the CDR3 is TGTGCCAGCAGCCAATCGGGAACCTTAAACACTGGAGCTTTCTTT.

This clonotype has more than one count but fewer than ten. The J gene is TRBJ1-5, the V gene TRBV20-1; maybe TRBD1 (6 bases). The length of the CDR3 is 13 residues. The germline CDR1 and CDR2 sequences are DFQATT and SNEGSKA (reference sequence). Trimming stripped 3 bases from V and 5 bases from J, with 11 bases between. The CDR3 DNA reads as TGCAGTGCTAGCCGAGGGGGGTATCAGCCCCAGCATTTT. Translated, it gives CSASRGGYQPQHF.